This TCR beta chain was sequenced during a study of vaccination effects on CD4 cells after COVID-19. As for the study in general: Of the BNT162b2 and mRNA-1273 vaccines, participants received two doses of one or the other. Findings of the study overall: After vaccination of healthy people, only 1 of 255 vaccine-induced clones cross-reacted with common cold coronaviruses. Late in the post-vaccination period, infection-induced and vaccine-induced clones underwent marked clonal contraction.

Using viral peptide pools, the ViraFEST assay grew out antigen-specific CD4+ T cells prior to sequencing. Researchers isolated CD4+ T cells once approximately eleven days of culture had elapsed. None of these healthy vaccinees had been infected with SARS-CoV-2 before vaccination. The culture medium for two million PBMC per well included around 10 IU/ml IL-2 and around 9.8 ug/ml peptides. The CDR3 spans 15 residues. V shed 4 bases and J 0 bases; nucleotides not matched to a gene: 3. Germline CDR1 LGHDT, CDR2 YNNKEL (reference sequence). This table comes from immunoSEQ multiplex PCR, and its TCRdb copy is limited to in-frame clones, with some not included. Of some 60,000 clones in the sample, 60% to 80% were seen once. This clone was observed a single time. As yet, its antigen is unknown.

The rearrangement joins TRBV3-1 (or the pseudogene TRBV3-2) to TRBJ1-3, with TRBD1 matching over 7 bases. This TCR was sampled from a human donor who received a COVID-19 vaccine. The material sequenced was CD4+ T cells from PBMCs cultured with HCoV-NL63 spike peptides, taken before COVID-19 vaccination. CDR3 coding DNA: TGTGCCAGCAGCCGGGGGACAGCCTCTGGAAACACCATATATTTT. It encodes CASSRGTASGNTIYF.